One sample yielded the 20 T cell receptor beta chains listed below, sequenced in a study of blood T cells in healthy people across ages. Primed by a sample-barcoded 5' primer and a J-beta primer mix, a second PCR proceeded for about 7 to 11 cycles. Via MiXCR, TCRdb re-called the 5' RACE reads, giving one row per CDR3 protein. The sample carries about 1.1 million distinct CDR3 sequences, 30% to 40% recorded once. The sequencing input was blood. The receptors were gathered from a man in his late teens or twenties in good health.

This clonotype was detected once. The rearrangement joins TRBV20-1 to TRBJ2-5; 8 positions match TRBD2. V dropped 5 bases and J dropped 11; count of bases not matched to a gene: 19. This CDR3 region has 15 residues. Germline V lookup: CDR1 DFQATT, CDR2 SNEGSKA (reference sequence). In DNA, the CDR3 is TGCAGTGCTTTTAGTCCGGGACTAGAGTACAATGAGCAGTACTTC. Translating gives CSAFSPGLEYNEQYF.

The chain recombines TRBV5-1 with TRBJ1-1, with unresolved D. The V gene's germline CDR1 is SGHRS and CDR2 YFSETQ. The V gene lost 4 bases and the J gene lost 0 bases, with 13 bases spanning the gap. The CDR3 sequence is 15 residues long. This CDR3 is CASSPEVRMNTEAFF. As DNA, the CDR3 is TGCGCCAGCAGCCCCGAAGTCAGAATGAACACTGAAGCTTTCTTT.

This chain connects TRBV12-3 or TRBV12-4 to TRBJ1-6, with 10 bases aligning to TRBD1. The CDR3 extends over 14 amino acids. The J segment lost 10 bases and the V segment lost 5 bases, leaving 5 bases of the junction unmatched. The CDR3 sequence: CASSETGGASPLHF. The CDR3 coding sequence is TGTGCCAGCAGTGAGACAGGGGGCGCGTCACCCCTCCACTTT.

The chain combines TRBV10-3 with TRBJ2-2, with 10 positions matching TRBD1. V was pared by 0 bases and J by 3 bases, with 4 bases of the junction left unmatched. CDR3 length equals 17 residues. Germline loops: CDR1 ENHRY, CDR2 SYGVKD. The CDR3 is CAISESGQGLYTGELFF. In DNA, the CDR3 is TGTGCCATCAGTGAGTCGGGACAGGGGTTATACACCGGGGAGCTGTTTTTT.

A few counts support this clonotype. This may be a read error: a much more frequent sequence differs by one nucleotide. The chain combines TRBV21-1 with TRBJ2-7; the table calls TRBD2, which could not be checked here. TRBV21-1 has pseudogene status. The CDR3 is made up of 16 amino acids. CDR3 region: CASSKEAGPPCDEQYF. In DNA, the CDR3 is TGTGCCAGCAGCAAGGAAGCGGGACCCCCGTGCGATGAGCAGTACTTC.

The V gene is TRBV27, the J gene TRBJ2-7, with a tentative D call TRBD1 (7 bases). From germline, CDR1 is MNHEY and CDR2 SMNVEV (reference sequence). This CDR3 comprises 14 residues. V lost 6 bases to trimming and J lost 7 bases, with 19 bases between them. The CDR3 is CASRPDRVGGEQYF. Written as DNA, the CDR3 is TGTGCCAGCAGACCTGACAGGGTGGGGGGTGAGCAGTACTTC.

The CDR3 DNA follows: TGTGCCAGCGGCGGGACTAGCGGGGTCCTCAATGAGCAGTTCTTC. Protein product: CASGGTSGVLNEQFF. This chain connects TRBV7-2 to TRBJ2-1; 13 bases line up with TRBD2. Germline V gene sequence: CDR1 SGHTA, CDR2 FQGNSA. Losses at the gene ends were 8 bases for V and 6 bases for J; bases not matched to a gene: 7. The CDR3 runs to 15 residues.

In this sample, this clonotype turned up a few times. The chain employs TRBV20-1 and TRBJ1-2; D call uncertain. V shed 6 bases and J shed 0 bases, with 17 bases lying between them. Per germline, CDR1 DFQATT and CDR2 SNEGSKA (reference sequence). The CDR3 length is 15 residues. CDR3 nucleotide sequence: TGCAGTGCCGAGGCTTCCGAGGATCCTAACTATGGCTACACCTTC. Translated: CSAEASEDPNYGYTF.

The chain recombines TRBV12-3 or TRBV12-4 with TRBJ1-2, with D uncertain. Trimming cost V 10 bases and J 4 bases, with 10 bases left between them. CDR3 length: 11 amino acids. The CDR3 loop reads CATGEGYGYTF. CDR3 nucleotide sequence: TGTGCCACAGGAGAAGGCTATGGCTACACCTTC.

This clonotype was seen a handful of times. V usage is TRBV18 and J usage is TRBJ1-5; no definite D call. The germline CDR1 and CDR2 sequences are KGHSH and LQKENI. This CDR3 has 16 amino acids. Trimming pared 4 bases from V and 0 bases from J, leaving 13 bases between. This chain's CDR3 is CASSLSGESSNQPQHF. CDR3 DNA sequence: TGTGCCAGCTCACTCTCTGGGGAATCTAGCAATCAGCCCCAGCATTTT.

This clonotype was picked up a small number of times. The V and J genes are TRBV6-5 and TRBJ1-4; D might be TRBD1 (6 bases). The V gene's germline CDR1 is MNHEY and CDR2 SVGAGI. This CDR3 has 17 residues. The ends were cut back, 0 bases at V and 0 bases at J, with 11 bases in the middle. CDR3 DNA sequence: TGTGCCAGCAGTTACTCGTGGGGGGCCTCAACTAATGAAAAACTGTTTTTT. The encoded protein is CASSYSWGASTNEKLFF.

There are a few counts of this clonotype. J is TRBJ2-3 and V is TRBV20-1; unclear D gene. Germline V gene data show CDR1 as DFQATT and CDR2 as SNEGSKA (reference sequence). The CDR3 spans 13 residues. V was cut by 5 bases and J by 5 bases, with 14 bases left in between. For the CDR3, the DNA is TGCAGTGCTGCTAGAGTTGTTGGAGATACGCAGTATTTT. Translating gives CSAARVVGDTQYF.

The J gene is TRBJ2-5, the V gene TRBV7-9; D not resolved. Per germline, CDR1 SEHNR and CDR2 FQNEAQ (reference sequence). V lost 5 bases, J lost 7 bases, and 11 bases lay in between. The CDR3 is 12 amino acids. In nucleotides, the CDR3 is TGTGCCAGCAGCCCCAAGATGGGGACCCAGTACTTC. Translating it yields CASSPKMGTQYF. The full variable domain, its missing parts supplied by reference TRBV7-9 and TRBJ2-5, is DTGVSQNPRHKITKRGQNVTFRCDPISEHNRLYWYRQTLGQGPEFLTYFQNEAQLEKSRLLSDRFSAERPKGSFSTLEIQRTEQGDSAMYLCASSPKMGTQYFGPGTRLLVL.

This clonotype was detected a few times. The rearrangement uses TRBV29-1 and TRBJ2-1, with D possibly called TRBD1 or TRBD2 (6 bases each). CDR3 length: 14 residues. Germline CDR1 reads SQVTM; CDR2 reads ANQGSEA. V was clipped by 4 bases and J by 7 bases, with 17 bases between them. The DNA of the CDR3 is TGCAGCGTTGTCCCCGGGGGCGAGGTGAATGAGCAGTTCTTC. Encoded protein: CSVVPGGEVNEQFF.

The V call is TRBV15, the J call TRBJ1-4, with 9 bases identical to TRBD1. The V gene end was trimmed by 2 bases and the J gene end by 6 bases; junction bases not matched to a gene: 4. Germline-derived CDR1 and CDR2 are LNHNV and YYDKDF (reference sequence). The CDR3 is made up of 15 amino acids. CDR3 loop: CATSRPRDRDEKLFF. Here the CDR3 DNA reads TGTGCCACCAGCAGACCCCGGGACAGGGATGAAAAACTGTTTTTT. Complete variable domain (other parts from reference TRBV15 and TRBJ1-4): DAMVIQNPRYQVTQFGKPVTLSCSQTLNHNVMYWYQQKSSQAPKLLFHYYDKDFNNEADTPDNFQSRRPNTSFCFLDIRSPGLGDTAMYLCATSRPRDRDEKLFFGSGTQLSVL.

This clonotype was counted only a few times. The rearrangement joins TRBV2 to TRBJ1-2, with D unresolved. Between the trimmed V and J ends, which lost 0 bases and 4 bases, there was a span of 9 bases. This CDR3 region has 14 residues. In germline, CDR1 is SNHLY, CDR2 FYNNEI. The CDR3 region has the DNA TGTGCCAGCAGTGAAGCTTCCCCCGGCTATGGCTACACCTTC. This codes for CASSEASPGYGYTF.

The rearrangement uses TRBV7-8 and TRBJ1-5; 7 bases align to TRBD1. The germline V gene has CDR1 SGHVS and CDR2 FQNEAQ. The CDR3 is made up of 16 amino acids. Losses at the gene ends were 4 bases for V and 3 bases for J; bases not matched to a gene: 9. The CDR3 bases are TGTGCCAGCAGCTCCCGCCTGACAGGGAACAATCAGCCCCAGCATTTT. It codes for CASSSRLTGNNQPQHF.

This sequence joins TRBV20-1 and TRBJ1-1; D unresolved. V was pared by 3 bases and J by 1 base, with 9 bases between. Germline CDR1 DFQATT, CDR2 SNEGSKA (reference sequence). The CDR3 has 13 residues. The CDR3 nucleotides read TGCAGTGCTAGGCAGGCGGGGAACACTGAAGCTTTCTTT. Translation: CSARQAGNTEAFF.

The chain combines TRBV5-5 with TRBJ1-5, with a tentative D call TRBD1 (5 bases). Germline loops: CDR1 SGHKS, CDR2 YYEKEE (reference sequence). Trimming left V 0 bases short and J 6 bases short, with 13 bases between. This CDR3 is built from 15 residues. The CDR3 protein is CASSLGIGVGQPQHF. The CDR3 DNA reads TGTGCCAGCAGCTTGGGCATAGGGGTAGGTCAGCCCCAGCATTTT.

A note on this clonotype: One end of the junction is discordant with germline, which a read error may explain. Here the CDR3 reads CGSSRDRGFYGYTF. As DNA, the CDR3 is TGTGGCAGCAGTCGAGACAGGGGGTTCTATGGCTACACCTTC. The V call is TRBV28, the J call TRBJ1-2; 9 nucleotides align to TRBD1. There are 14 residues in the CDR3. Germline assignment: CDR1 MDHEN and CDR2 SYDVKM.